One T cell receptor (beta chain) is described in this entry. The data were obtained in a study of blood T cell repertoires in COVID-19. Profiled with immunoSEQ multiplex PCR; TCRdb holds only in-frame clones, not every one. There are around 120,000 clones in the sample; about 80% occur only once, and around a quarter lies in the top ten. The germline CDR1 and CDR2 sequences are MNHEY and SVGAGI. The V end lost 11 bases, the J end lost 5 bases, and 16 bases lay between the germline ends. The CDR3 has 13 residues. This rearrangement joins TRBV6-5 to TRBJ2-1; possible D gene TRBD1, 5 bases. The sequence derives from a human donor in a cohort sampled during active COVID-19. Sequenced material: peripheral blood. The DNA of the CDR3 is TGTGCCGCTAGGCAGGGTGGAAACAATGAGCAGTTCTTC. Protein: CAARQGGNNEQFF.